The 10 T cell receptor beta chains below all came from one sample that was sequenced in a study of T cell clonality in common variable immunodeficiency. The method was immunoSEQ multiplex PCR; TCRdb's version includes in-frame clones alone and lacks a portion of them. There are some 53,000 clones in the sample, none observed a single time. The sequencing sample was made of peripheral blood mononuclear cells. The receptors shown here come from a person aged 18-70 years in good health.

This clone was seen many times. The read stops 3 residues short of the end of the CDR3; the missing end is completed from the germline J gene. The V gene is TRBV12-3 or TRBV12-4, the J gene TRBJ2-1; TRBD1 is a possible D gene (6 bases). The CDR3 sequence is 16 residues long. V dropped 2 bases and J dropped 2 bases, with 13 bases sitting between them. The sequenced CDR3 bases are TGTGCCAGCAGTTTATCCTCAGGGGCCACCTACAATGAG. Amino acids: CASSLSSGATYNE. The entire CDR3 protein is CASSLSSGATYNEQFF.

This clone was detected ten times or more. Read sequence stops 3 residues before the CDR3 end, and the germline J gene provides the missing end. The chain has TRBV7-2 and TRBJ1-5; the D is unclear. Per germline, CDR1 SGHTA and CDR2 FQGNSA. The CDR3 runs to 13 residues. Trimming left V 3 bases short and J 6 bases short, with 9 bases between. The chain's CDR3 is CASSLRGAQPQHF. Partial CDR3 DNA: TGTGCCAGCAGCTTGCGGGGAGCTCAGCCC.

This clone was recorded at least ten times. The read is 3 residues too short to cover the CDR3 end, so that end is filled in from the germline J gene. This chain connects TRBV5-1 to TRBJ1-1, with TRBD1 as a possible D gene (5 bases). V was clipped by 2 bases and J by 1 base, with 9 bases between them. Germline V gene lookup returns CDR1 SGHRS and CDR2 YFSETQ. The length of the CDR3 is 14 residues. The sequenced CDR3 bases are TGCGCCAGCAGCTTTAGGCAGGGGAACACTGAA. Its protein is CASSFRQGNTE. The entire CDR3 protein is CASSFRQGNTEAFF.

This clone came up a few times. The read comes to an end 3 residues before the CDR3 does, leaving the germline J gene to fill in the end. J is TRBJ1-1 and V is TRBV5-1; D gene ambiguous. Germline assignment: CDR1 SGHRS and CDR2 YFSETQ. The CDR3 covers 15 residues. The germline V and J ends were trimmed by 6 bases and 4 bases, with 19 bases remaining between them. CDR3: CASKVANIRGTEAFF. The part of the CDR3 DNA that was read is TGCGCCAGCAAGGTCGCAAACATACGGGGCACTGAA. Looking up the rest from reference TRBV5-1 and TRBJ1-1 gives the full variable domain: KAGVTQTPRYLIKTRGQQVTLSCSPISGHRSVSWYQQTPGQGLQFLFEYFSETQRNKGNFPGRFSGRQFSNSRSEMNVSTLELGDSALYLCASKVANIRGTEAFFGQGTRLTVV.

There are many counts of this clone. The read finishes 3 residues shy of the CDR3 end, and the germline J gene is used to complete it. The V and J genes are TRBV6-2 or TRBV6-3 and TRBJ1-1; TRBD1 matches 9 bases. The V gene end was trimmed by 6 bases and the J gene end by 5 bases; junction bases not matched to a gene: 10. The CDR3 runs to 15 residues. CDR1 and CDR2 (germline): MNHEY, SVGEGT. The covered CDR3 bases are TGTGCCAGCAGAGAATACAGGGGGCGCGGGACTGAA. It encodes CASREYRGRGTE. The full CDR3 reads CASREYRGRGTEAFF.

This clone was counted at least ten times. The observed sequence ends 3 residues before the CDR3 terminus, with the missing tail filled in from the germline J gene. V gene TRBV18 combines with J gene TRBJ2-3; 7 nucleotides match TRBD1. The CDR3 covers 16 residues. The junction had 8 bases not matched to a gene; V was cut back by 3 bases and J by 2 bases. CDR1 is KGHSH, CDR2 LQKENI, per germline. The DNA read from the CDR3 is TGTGCCAGCTCACCTAGGACAGGCGACCTCACAGATACG. This gives the protein CASSPRTGDLTDT. The full CDR3 protein reads CASSPRTGDLTDTQYF.

This clone showed up many times. CDR3 bases read: TGTGCCAGCAGCGCGGGACTAGCGGGAGGGATGATCGGGGAG. It codes for CASSAGLAGGMIGE. The full CDR3 protein reads CASSAGLAGGMIGELFF. The gene calls are TRBV7-3 and TRBJ2-2; 16 bases align to TRBD2. The CDR3 extends 3 residues past the end of the read, so its final part is completed from the germline J gene. V dropped 5 bases and J dropped 7; count of bases not matched to a gene: 7. CDR1 is SGHTA and CDR2 is FQGTGA in the germline V gene. The CDR3 covers 17 residues. Supplemented by reference TRBV7-3 and TRBJ2-2, the full variable domain reads GAGVSQTPSNKVTEKGKYVELRCDPISGHTALYWYRQSLGQGPEFLIYFQGTGAADDSGLPNDRFFAVRPEGSVSTLKIQRTERGDSAVYLCASSAGLAGGMIGELFFGEGSRLTVL.

This clone was seen a handful of times. The CDR3 goes on 3 residues after the read ends, and that part is filled in from the germline J gene. V is TRBV19 and J is TRBJ1-5; 10 bases agree with TRBD1. The CDR3 runs 18 residues. With V trimmed by 7 bases and J by 0 bases, 12 bases remained unmatched. CDR1 is LNHDA, CDR2 SQIVND, per germline (reference sequence). The covered CDR3 bases are TGTGCCAGTAAGGTGGGGACAGGGGTTGGCAATAGCAATCAGCCC. Protein product: CASKVGTGVGNSNQP. The whole CDR3 sequence reads CASKVGTGVGNSNQPQHF.

This clone appeared many times. This CDR3 reads CSASRPRADYYEQYF. The sequenced CDR3 bases are TGCAGTGCTAGTCGTCCCAGGGCTGATTACTACGAG. This chain connects TRBV20-1 to TRBJ2-7; perhaps TRBD1 as D (5 bases). The observed sequence ends 3 residues before the CDR3 terminus, with the missing tail filled in from the germline J gene. The CDR3 extends over 15 amino acids. Looked up from germline, CDR1 is DFQATT and CDR2 is SNEGSKA (reference sequence). V gave up 3 bases and J gave up 3 bases, with 18 bases separating them.

This clone appeared many times. The CDR3 end falls 3 residues outside the read, so it is completed with the germline J gene. This sequence joins TRBV20-1 and TRBJ1-2; 7 bases map to TRBD1. The germline gives CDR1 DFQATT, CDR2 SNEGSKA (reference sequence). The CDR3 length is 11 residues. The sequenced part of the CDR3 DNA is TGCAGAGCCCGGGACAGCTATGGC. It yields the protein CRARDSYG. The CDR3 in full is CRARDSYGYTF.